The 27 T cell receptor beta chains below all came from one sample that was sequenced in a study of blood T cell repertoires in COVID-19. Assay used: immunoSEQ multiplex PCR; TCRdb lists only in-frame clones, some missing. Found here are about 360,000 clones, about 90% of them singletons; the top ten hold approximately 1.2%. The sample consisted of PBMCs or T cells enriched from blood (not recorded which). Receptor source: a young man who had recovered from COVID-19.

This clone has a single count. The rearrangement links TRBV18 to TRBJ1-3, with D unclear. CDR3 size: 11 residues. Germline values: CDR1 KGHSH, CDR2 LQKENI. The V end was cut by 4 bases, the J end by 8 bases, with 6 bases between. CDR3: CASSQADTIYF. The CDR3 nucleotides read TGTGCCAGCTCACAGGCGGACACCATATATTTT.

The rearrangement joins TRBV7-9 to TRBJ1-2, with TRBD1 matching 8 bases. The J segment lost 0 bases and the V segment lost 10 bases, leaving 7 bases of the junction unmatched. The CDR3 consists of 14 residues. Germline assignment: CDR1 SEHNR and CDR2 FQNEAQ (reference sequence). The CDR3 DNA reads as TGTGCCACGGGGCAGGGGGCCTCTAACTATGGCTACACCTTC. It is translated as CATGQGASNYGYTF.

The V gene is TRBV7-2, the J gene TRBJ1-3, with a possible D match to TRBD1 (5 bases). Germline V lookup: CDR1 SGHTA, CDR2 FQGNSA. The V end lost 1 base, the J end lost 0 bases, and 10 bases lay between the germline ends. The CDR3 is 16 amino acids. For the CDR3, the DNA is TGTGCCAGCAGCTTAGGCCCGGGGGTCTCTGGAAACACCATATATTTT. Translated: CASSLGPGVSGNTIYF.

J is TRBJ1-2 and V is TRBV7-2, with 7 positions matching TRBD1. The germline gives CDR1 SGHTA, CDR2 FQGNSA. Trimming took 5 bases from V and 2 from J; bases not matched to a gene: 8. The CDR3 sequence is 15 residues long. In DNA, the CDR3 is TGTGCCAGCAGCCCCTACCCACAGGGGAACTATGGCTACACCTTC. Residues: CASSPYPQGNYGYTF.

This chain connects TRBV30 to TRBJ1-2; no reliable D call. The CDR3 is 15 residues long. Trimming cost V 1 base and J 8 bases, with 20 bases left between them. Per germline, CDR1 GTSNPN and CDR2 SVGIG (reference sequence). CDR3 region: CAWSGLRAAKGGYTF. The DNA of the CDR3 is TGTGCCTGGAGTGGACTGAGGGCCGCCAAGGGAGGCTACACCTTC.

This clone was observed a handful of times. The chain uses TRBV19 and TRBJ1-5, with no clear D. Trimming removed 1 base at V and 0 bases at J, with 10 bases between. CDR1 and CDR2 from the germline V gene are LNHDA and SQIVND (reference sequence). This CDR3 spans 16 amino acids. CDR3 amino acids: CASSIGRRISNQPQHF. In DNA form, the CDR3 reads TGTGCCAGTAGTATAGGTCGCAGGATTAGCAATCAGCCCCAGCATTTT. Filled out from reference TRBV19 and TRBJ1-5, the complete variable domain reads DGGITQSPKYLFRKEGQNVTLSCEQNLNHDAMYWYRQDPGQGLRLIYYSQIVNDFQKGDIAEGYSVSREKKESFPLTVTSAQKNPTAFYLCASSIGRRISNQPQHFGDGTRLSIL.

The chain is built from TRBV4-3 and TRBJ1-1; D perhaps matches TRBD1 (6 bases). The CDR3 is 13 amino acids. V shed 4 bases and J shed 7 bases, with 13 bases lying between them. Germline assignment: CDR1 LGHNA and CDR2 YSLEER. The CDR3 reads CASSPRQVDEAFF. The CDR3 nucleotides are TGCGCCAGCAGCCCTAGACAGGTCGATGAAGCTTTCTTT.

The chain has TRBV4-1 and TRBJ1-5; TRBD1 might be the D (6 bases). This CDR3 has 16 amino acids. Trimming pared 0 bases from V and 0 bases from J, leaving 9 bases between. From germline, CDR1 is MGHRA and CDR2 YSYEKL. The CDR3 region is CASSQEGHNSNQPQHF. The CDR3 coding sequence is TGCGCCAGCAGCCAAGAGGGACATAATAGCAATCAGCCCCAGCATTTT.

The sample holds one count of this clone. The chain employs TRBV7-9 and TRBJ1-1; D is undetermined. V was trimmed by 1 base and J by 0 bases, leaving 6 bases between them. The length of the CDR3 is 14 residues. Germline V lookup: CDR1 SEHNR, CDR2 FQNEAQ (reference sequence). The CDR3, as DNA: TGTGCCAGCAGCTTAGTGGGAGTGAACACTGAAGCTTTCTTT. This translates into CASSLVGVNTEAFF.

This clone was recorded once. V and J are TRBV6-6 and TRBJ1-1; D is unclear. Per the germline V gene, CDR1 is MNHNY and CDR2 is SVGAGI (reference sequence). Trimming took 4 bases from V and 6 from J, leaving 9 bases between them. The CDR3 totals 12 residues. DNA for the CDR3: TGTGCCAGCAGTTTGGGTAGCGCTGAAGCTTTCTTT. Translation: CASSLGSAEAFF.

The chain couples TRBV15 to TRBJ1-1, with D possibly matching TRBD1 (5 bases). The germline gives CDR1 LNHNV, CDR2 YYDKDF (reference sequence). The CDR3 runs 17 residues. With 0 bases removed from V and 3 bases from J, the gap between germline ends came to 17 bases. CDR3 protein: CATSRDFVGGGDTEAFF. The CDR3 coding sequence is TGTGCCACCAGCAGAGATTTTGTTGGGGGAGGGGACACTGAAGCTTTCTTT.

The rearrangement links TRBV14 to TRBJ1-3; unclear D gene. The CDR3 runs 15 residues. Trimming stripped 1 base from V and 4 bases from J, with 11 bases between. CDR1 SGHDN and CDR2 FVKESK come from the germline V gene. CDR3 residues: CASSQGLVEGNTIYF. The DNA of the CDR3 is TGTGCCAGCAGCCAAGGATTGGTCGAGGGAAACACCATATATTTT.

This clone occurred a few times. The chain is built from TRBV19 and TRBJ1-5; no reliable D call. The CDR3 totals 12 residues. Germline values: CDR1 LNHDA, CDR2 SQIVND (reference sequence). Deletions cut 2 bases from V and 8 bases from J, with 7 bases between. The CDR3 nucleotides read TGTGCCAGTAGTATACCTCCGGAGCCCCAGCATTTT. Amino acids: CASSIPPEPQHF.

This chain connects TRBV19 to TRBJ1-2; 9 bases map to TRBD1. Germline CDR1 is LNHDA and CDR2 is SQIVND (reference sequence). V dropped 10 bases and J dropped 6; count of bases not matched to a gene: 12. CDR3 length equals 14 residues. The CDR3 nucleotides read TGTGCCACCGCCAGGTGGGGACAGGGAAATGGCTACACCTTC. Its translation is CATARWGQGNGYTF.

The J gene is TRBJ2-1, the V gene TRBV9; TRBD1 aligns across 7 bases. The CDR3 runs to 15 residues. The V and J ends lost 4 bases and 2 bases, in that order; junction bases with no gene match: 6. Germline loops: CDR1 SGDLS, CDR2 YYNGEE. The chain's CDR3 is CASSPTGAAYNEQFF. In DNA, the CDR3 is TGTGCCAGCAGCCCAACAGGGGCTGCCTACAATGAGCAGTTCTTC.

The chain has TRBV7-9 and TRBJ1-1, with D possibly matching TRBD1 (5 bases). Germline CDR1 reads SEHNR; CDR2 reads FQNEAQ (reference sequence). The V end lost 4 bases, the J end lost 5 bases, and 11 bases lay between the germline ends. This CDR3 has 13 residues. CDR3 sequence: CASSSDGGTEAFF. CDR3 DNA: TGTGCCAGCAGCTCCGACGGGGGAACTGAAGCTTTCTTT. Together with reference TRBV7-9 and TRBJ1-1, the CDR3 gives the full variable domain: DTGVSQNPRHKITKRGQNVTFRCDPISEHNRLYWYRQTLGQGPEFLTYFQNEAQLEKSRLLSDRFSAERPKGSFSTLEIQRTEQGDSAMYLCASSSDGGTEAFFGQGTRLTVV.

The chain carries TRBV6-2 or TRBV6-3 and TRBJ2-2; TRBD1 aligns across 10 bases. This CDR3 region has 17 residues. The germline V gene encodes CDR1 MNHEY and CDR2 SVGEGT. J gave up 3 bases and V 4 bases, and 8 bases lay outside the gene matches. The chain's CDR3 is CASSLNRDRGYTGELFF. For the CDR3, the DNA is TGTGCCAGCAGTTTGAACCGGGACAGGGGCTACACCGGGGAGCTGTTTTTT.

The rearrangement links TRBV5-4 to TRBJ2-7; 8 nucleotides align to TRBD1. CDR1 is SGHNT and CDR2 is YYREEE in the germline V gene (reference sequence). The CDR3 has 14 residues. CDR3: CAITQAGGTYEQYF. CDR3 sequence (DNA): TGTGCAATCACTCAAGCAGGGGGCACCTACGAGCAGTACTTC.

The V and J genes are TRBV6-5 and TRBJ2-7; D is uncertain. Germline CDR1 MNHEY, CDR2 SVGAGI. This CDR3 comprises 15 residues. V was trimmed by 8 bases and J by 0 bases, leaving 17 bases between them. CDR3 sequence (DNA): TGTGCCAGCTCTGGGTTGGGCAGTCCCTCCTACGAGCAGTACTTC. Its protein product is CASSGLGSPSYEQYF.

V gene TRBV5-8 combines with J gene TRBJ1-1, with no clear D. Germline lookup yields CDR1 SGHTS and CDR2 YDEGEE. V was pared by 4 bases and J by 1 base, with 8 bases between. There are 13 residues in the CDR3. In DNA, the CDR3 is TGTGCCAGCAGCCGCGGGCAGAACACTGAAGCTTTCTTT. Its protein is CASSRGQNTEAFF.

V is TRBV27 and J is TRBJ1-6; TRBD1 matches 8 bases. Losses at the gene ends were 0 bases for V and 8 bases for J; bases not matched to a gene: 15. CDR1 is MNHEY, CDR2 SMNVEV, per germline (reference sequence). The CDR3 covers 19 residues. CDR3: CASSLSSDREGPYDSPLHF. For the CDR3, the DNA is TGTGCCAGCAGTTTATCTTCGGACAGGGAGGGACCTTATGATTCACCCCTCCACTTT.

The J gene is TRBJ1-1, the V gene TRBV5-1, with D maybe TRBD1 (6 bases). The CDR3 contains 15 residues. In germline, CDR1 is SGHRS, CDR2 YFSETQ. V was cut by 1 base and J by 0 bases, with 10 bases left in between. The CDR3 loop is CASSLTRGMNTEAFF. DNA for the CDR3: TGCGCCAGCAGCTTGACCAGGGGAATGAACACTGAAGCTTTCTTT.

A few counts support this clone. This chain links TRBV6-5 with TRBJ2-7; D may be TRBD1 (5 bases). Germline CDR1 and CDR2: MNHEY and SVGAGI. The V gene lost 6 bases and the J gene lost 1 base, with 7 bases spanning the gap. The CDR3 length is 12 residues. The CDR3 protein is CASRDTSYEQYF. Written as DNA, the CDR3 is TGTGCCAGCAGGGACACGTCCTACGAGCAGTACTTC.

The chain carries TRBV29-1 and TRBJ2-1; 7 bases match TRBD2. J gave up 3 bases and V 7 bases, and 9 bases lay outside the gene matches. Germline V gene data show CDR1 as SQVTM and CDR2 as ANQGSEA. The CDR3 has 14 residues. The CDR3 DNA reads as TGCAGCGGAGACGGGGGGAATGGCTACAATGAGCAGTTCTTC. It codes for CSGDGGNGYNEQFF.

J is TRBJ1-5 and V is TRBV12-5; no definite D call. Trimming shortened V by 6 bases and J by 0 bases, and 12 bases separated the two germline ends. Germline V gives CDR1 LGHNT, CDR2 FRNRAP. CDR3 length: 15 amino acids. The CDR3 DNA reads as TGTGCTAGTGGCTCACCGGTATATAGCAATCAGCCCCAGCATTTT. Protein: CASGSPVYSNQPQHF.

This clone was recorded only once. The chain carries TRBV28 and TRBJ2-7, with 8 nucleotides matching TRBD1. Trimming cost V 7 bases and J 4 bases; bases outside gene matches: 9. Looked up from germline, CDR1 is MDHEN and CDR2 is SYDVKM. The CDR3 totals 14 residues. The CDR3 region has the DNA TGTGCCAGCAAGGACCGGGACAGGCTGTACGAGCAGTACTTC. Translating it yields CASKDRDRLYEQYF.

The genes are TRBV10-3 and TRBJ2-1, with TRBD1 matching 7 bases. The germline CDR1 and CDR2 sequences are ENHRY and SYGVKD. This CDR3 region has 15 residues. Unmatched junction bases numbered 10, after V lost 5 bases and J lost 6 bases. Here the CDR3 DNA reads TGTGCCATCAGTTGGGGGACAGTAGGAGGCAATGAGCAGTTCTTC. Translation gives CAISWGTVGGNEQFF.